This T cell receptor (beta chain) was documented in a study of a mutant IDH1 vaccine in newly diagnosed glioma (dated by TCRdb to the early 2020s). A note on the overall study: Of the 30 to 35 patients who were treated, about 62% were male and 37.5% were female, and the mean age was around 40 years. For exploratory analyses, longitudinal TCRB deep sequencing was carried out in 25 to 30 treated patients wherever samples were available. Before enrollment, patients had received standard therapy of radiotherapy alone, temozolomide alone, or radiochemotherapy with temozolomide; most received the combination. Six visits were used for peripheral blood collection: V03 (baseline), V05, V07, V10, V12 and V13.

Taking its sample share into account, this clone is large (0.1 to 1%). No cognate antigen has been identified for it. Per-nucleotide qualities are absent, and no much larger clonotype sits a single base away. This specimen's time point label, interpreted: baseline, week 1 (first vaccination visit). The treatment or condition label corresponds to: pre-vaccination baseline after standard-of-care therapy. Donors had newly diagnosed WHO grade 3 or 4 IDH1-mutant astrocytomas with loss of nuclear ATRX. The samples were drawn from NOA16, a multicentre, single-arm, open-label phase I trial in Germany that tested a mutant IDH1 peptide vaccine in humans for the first time. Visit V03 blood draws served as the baseline sample for immunogenicity testing. The DNeasy Blood and Tissue Kit was used to extract genomic DNA from EDTA blood for TCRB sequencing. Library prep was done by the immunoSEQ multiplex PCR assay. Rearranged TCR beta chain sequences were amplified with the hsTCRB Kit following the manufacturer's protocol. An Illumina MiSeq was used to sequence the TCRB libraries. The original methods were these. The kit vendor's proprietary platform handled demultiplexing, trimming and gene mapping. The table was pulled from immuneACCESS by TCRdb, which kept in-frame rearrangements only. Such tables lose some clones; where checked, under half of the loss comes from unresolved V genes, and the rest has no known cause. That table gives V, J and clone size, and the DNA gave D and trimming. Across this sample there are about 21,000 clones, with approximately 85% seen only once. Clones ranked in the top ten supply around 5.8% of the sample.

Paper-wide results and their limitations: Immune responses induced by the vaccine were seen in more than 85% of patients across multiple MHC alleles. PBMC samples for TCRB deep sequencing were selected based on availability. Pseudoprogression seemed to be unrelated to changes in the top peripheral T cell clonotypes found by TCRB sequencing. It was noted by the authors that analyses of patient blood samples could not be reproduced owing to sample limitations.

From the cysteine through the phenylalanine, the CDR3 covers 16 amino acids. The DNA shown is the 48-base CDR3, in frame from base 1. In the germline V gene, CDR1 corresponds to SGHVS and CDR2 to FQNEAQ. V drops 4 bases and J drops 3 bases, leaving 16 bases in between. This chain joins TRBV7-8 to TRBJ2-1; too little of a D gene remains to name it. The sample here was PBMCs, taken from a glioma patient treated with radiotherapy, temozolomide or both. The TCR sequence derives from a man aged 40-50 years with glioma. The nucleotides read TGTGCCAGCAGCTCTTCGACCTCATTGGGCTACAATGAGCAGTTCTTC. Its protein is CASSSSTSLGYNEQFF.